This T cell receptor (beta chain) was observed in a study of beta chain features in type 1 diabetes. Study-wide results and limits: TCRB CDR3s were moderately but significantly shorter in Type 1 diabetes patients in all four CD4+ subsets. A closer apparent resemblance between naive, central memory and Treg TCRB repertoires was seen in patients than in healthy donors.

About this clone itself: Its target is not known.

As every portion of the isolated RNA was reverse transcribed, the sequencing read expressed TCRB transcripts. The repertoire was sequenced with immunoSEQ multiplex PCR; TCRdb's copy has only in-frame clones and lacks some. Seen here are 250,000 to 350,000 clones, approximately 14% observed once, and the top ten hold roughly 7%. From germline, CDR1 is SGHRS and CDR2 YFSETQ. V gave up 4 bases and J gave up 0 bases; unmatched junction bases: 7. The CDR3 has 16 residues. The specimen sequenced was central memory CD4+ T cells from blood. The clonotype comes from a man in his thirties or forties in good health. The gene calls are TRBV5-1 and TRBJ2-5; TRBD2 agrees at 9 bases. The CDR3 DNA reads TGCGCCAGCAGCGACCCTAGCGGGACCAACCAAGAGACCCAGTACTTC. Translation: CASSDPSGTNQETQYF.